This TCR beta chain was captured in a study of early T cells in non-severe SARS-CoV-2 infection. On the study more broadly: It was bulk RNA from unsorted whole blood that was sequenced, and the chains were unpaired.

By share, this clonotype counts as medium-sized. In germline, CDR1 is SGHTA, CDR2 FQGNSA. The length of the CDR3 is 15 residues. V shed 5 bases and J 10 bases; nucleotides not matched to a gene: 12. Molecules of cDNA were individually given unique molecular identifiers that were attached to them. Using its own MiXCR run on the 5' RACE reads, TCRdb lists one record per CDR3 protein. Among under 50,000 distinct CDR3 sequences listed, roughly 4.5% were seen once. The receptor was isolated from an adult who was a healthcare worker with PCR-confirmed SARS-CoV-2 infection or an uninfected control (not recorded which). The sequenced sample consisted of whole blood. The rearrangement joins TRBV7-2 to TRBJ1-4; TRBD1 aligns across 8 bases. The CDR3: CASSIGTGQAGKLFF. As DNA, the CDR3 is TGTGCCAGCAGCATCGGGACAGGTCAGGCTGGAAAACTGTTTTTT.